The entry below describes one T cell receptor (beta chain). Its antigen remains undetermined. No base-level quality is on record; no much larger clone is a single base apart. This was a case-control study nested in a cohort of healthcare workers in London, UK, who had nasopharyngeal swab PCR tests and blood samples taken every week. Healthcare workers were recruited during the week of the UK lockdown, between 23 and 31 March 2020, and followed weekly for up to roughly 15 weeks. This sample was included in a study of early T cells in non-severe SARS-CoV-2 infection (dated by TCRdb to about 2021). A note on the overall study: Because TCR sequencing was done on bulk RNA from unsorted whole blood, the alpha and beta chains could not be paired. What the research found in general, with its limitations: VDJdb matching was skewed toward anti-spike CD8 responses and likely underestimated virus-specific expansions by missing private and CD4 specificities.

The method behind the library was 5' RACE. The sample was run on a NextSeq 500. Unique molecular identifiers were attached to individual cDNA molecules in the TCR library protocol so that sequencing error and PCR bias could be corrected. Both TCR alpha and beta chains were sequenced, and tight co-correlation was observed between alpha and beta sequence abundances in each sample. The paper's processing steps were these. Decombinator V4 was used to annotate TCR sequences for V gene, J gene and CDR3. TCRs were defined as expanded if a significant change between any two time points was detected under a Poisson model with p below 0.0001. TCR abundances were normalised to the total number of TCRs sequenced per sample and were expressed as counts per million. VDJdb, accessed on 1 November 2021, was searched for TCRs annotated for CMV, EBV and SARS-CoV-2, and TCRs annotated for more than one antigen were excluded. TCRdb reworked the public reads: Q25 trimming with fastp, MiXCR clone assembly, productive beta chains retained. Each entry is one CDR3 protein sequence, shown with its most common DNA and genes. TCRdb, rather than the study authors, made the V and J calls. The sample records about 42,000 distinct CDR3 sequences, approximately 6.9% of which are singletons. Approximately 4.5% of the sample rests with the top ten.

Sequences were obtained from whole blood. The clonotype originates from an adult who was a healthcare worker with PCR-confirmed SARS-CoV-2 infection or an uninfected control (not recorded which).

The CDR3 protein sequence reads: CATGLPSEKLFF. The nucleotide sequence reads TGTGCCACGGGCCTTCCAAGTGAAAAACTGTTTTTT. The chain is made from TRBV10-3 and TRBJ1-4, with no confident D gene call. V loses 10 bases of germline sequence and J loses 7 bases, and the interval between the two ends is 13 bases. CDR1 and CDR2, per the germline V gene, are ENHRY and SYGVKD. Counted from cysteine to phenylalanine, this CDR3 has 12 amino acids. Solely the CDR3 DNA is kept, with 36 bases framed from the first base.